These T cell receptor beta chains were read from a single sample in a study of cytotoxic CD8 clonotypes in ibrutinib-treated CLL. Assay: immunoSEQ multiplex PCR; the TCRdb copy retains only in-frame clones and omits some. The repertoire holds 250,000 to 350,000 clones, with roughly 76% as singletons. The starting material was PBMCs, obtained at disease progression, from a patient treated with ibrutinib. Receptors were obtained from a human donor with chronic lymphocytic leukemia. Each CDR3 is given with its conserved first and last residue. D genes are given only for firm matches. Some rows have no size entry. The others give once, few or many, or a class for an expanded clone.

TRBV29-1	.	TRBJ1-2	.	CSVTPMWGNGYTF	TGCAGCGTGACCCCTATGTGGGGCAATGGCTACACCTTC
TRBV6-1	TRBD2	TRBJ2-3	.	CASSFSGSQYF	TGTGCCAGCAGTTTTAGCGGGAGCCAGTATTTT
TRBV7-2	.	TRBJ2-3	.	CASSLTGGSTDTQYF	TGTGCCAGCAGCTTGACCGGCGGGAGCACAGATACGCAGTATTTT
TRBV28	TRBD2	TRBJ2-3	few	CASSLSSGRPTQYF	TGTGCCAGCAGTTTGAGTAGCGGGAGGCCAACGCAGTATTTT
TRBV5-1	.	TRBJ1-6	.	CASSYKENSPLHF	TGCGCCAGCAGCTACAAGGAGAATTCACCCCTCCACTTT
TRBV5-5	TRBD1	TRBJ2-7	.	CASSLLKDRGSSYEQYF	TGTGCCAGCAGCTTGTTGAAGGACAGGGGGTCCTCCTACGAGCAGTACTTC
TRBV2	TRBD2	TRBJ2-1	once	CASREETSGLYNEQFF	TGTGCCAGCAGGGAGGAGACTAGCGGGTTATACAATGAGCAGTTCTTC
TRBV7-9	.	TRBJ1-1	.	CASSYVGLGTEAFF	TGTGCCAGCAGCTACGTAGGGTTGGGCACTGAAGCTTTCTTT
TRBV10-3	.	TRBJ2-1	.	CAISESGINEQFF	TGTGCCATCAGTGAGTCGGGTATTAATGAGCAGTTCTTC
TRBV19	.	TRBJ2-7	.	CASSIGTPYEQYF	TGTGCCAGTAGTATCGGGACACCCTACGAGCAGTACTTC
TRBV9	.	TRBJ2-3	few	CASSVGDFTDTQYF	TGTGCCAGCAGCGTAGGGGATTTCACAGATACGCAGTATTTT
TRBV29-1	.	TRBJ2-3	.	CSVYGEISTDTQYF	TGCAGCGTCTATGGGGAGATTAGCACAGATACGCAGTATTTT
TRBV6-5	TRBD1	TRBJ2-2	.	CASSKRDRKLFF	TGTGCCAGCAGTAAACGGGACAGGAAGCTGTTTTTT
TRBV11-2	TRBD2	TRBJ2-7	.	CASRLTSGAHLSGEQYF	TGTGCCAGCAGACTAACTAGCGGGGCCCACCTAAGCGGCGAGCAGTACTTC
TRBV2	.	TRBJ1-2	.	CASSGGEHCYTF	TGTGCCAGCAGTGGAGGGGAACATTGCTACACCTTC